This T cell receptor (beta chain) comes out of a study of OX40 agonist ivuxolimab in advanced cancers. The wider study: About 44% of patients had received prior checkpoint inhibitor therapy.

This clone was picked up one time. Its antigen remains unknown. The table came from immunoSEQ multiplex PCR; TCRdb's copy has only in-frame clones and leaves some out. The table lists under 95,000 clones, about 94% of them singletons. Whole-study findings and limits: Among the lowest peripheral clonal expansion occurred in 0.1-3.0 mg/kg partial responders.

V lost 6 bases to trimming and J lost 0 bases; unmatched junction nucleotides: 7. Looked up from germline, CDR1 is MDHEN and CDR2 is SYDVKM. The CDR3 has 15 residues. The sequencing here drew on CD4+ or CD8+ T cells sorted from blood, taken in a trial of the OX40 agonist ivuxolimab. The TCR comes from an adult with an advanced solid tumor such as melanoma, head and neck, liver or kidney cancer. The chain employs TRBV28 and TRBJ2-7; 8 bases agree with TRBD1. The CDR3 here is CASRFRTGYSYEQYF. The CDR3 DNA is TGTGCCAGCAGGTTCCGGACAGGGTACTCCTACGAGCAGTACTTC. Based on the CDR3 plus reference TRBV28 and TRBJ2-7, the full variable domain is DVKVTQSSRYLVKRTGEKVFLECVQDMDHENMFWYRQDPGLGLRLIYFSYDVKMKEKGDIPEGYSVSREKKERFSLILESASTNQTSMYLCASRFRTGYSYEQYFGPGTRLTVT.